A single sample is the source of the 14 T cell receptor beta chains below, sequenced in a study of cytomegalovirus exposure and HLA in healthy donors. PCR employed 60 Vbeta and 13 Jbeta primers. Measured with immunoSEQ multiplex PCR; TCRdb has only the in-frame clones, and not every one. The sample lists 100,000 to 120,000 clones, around 83% occurring once. The sample comprised PBMCs. These receptors were taken from an older woman in good health and CMV-seropositive.

The chain links TRBV19 to TRBJ1-2, with a weak D call TRBD1 (5 bases). This CDR3 contains 14 residues. V shed 1 base and J shed 4 bases, with 10 bases lying between them. Germline CDR1 is LNHDA and CDR2 is SQIVND (reference sequence). The CDR3 nucleotides are TGTGCCAGTAGTATAGTCCCCGGGGGCTATGGCTACACCTTC. This codes for CASSIVPGGYGYTF.

The chain employs TRBV9 and TRBJ2-3; 7 nucleotides align to TRBD2. Germline V lookup: CDR1 SGDLS, CDR2 YYNGEE. This CDR3 is 16 amino acids long. After removal of 0 bases from V and 3 bases from J, the junction contained 7 bases not matched to a gene. The CDR3 DNA follows: TGTGCCAGCAGCGTAGGGGGAGGGCCGGTTACAGATACGCAGTATTTT. It yields the protein CASSVGGGPVTDTQYF.

The chain has TRBV9 and TRBJ1-2, with 7 bases lining up with TRBD1. The CDR3 sequence is 14 residues long. The V gene end was trimmed by 4 bases and the J gene end by 4 bases; junction bases not matched to a gene: 7. Germline V gene lookup returns CDR1 SGDLS and CDR2 YYNGEE. CDR3 in amino acids: CASSNRQGFYGYTF. DNA for the CDR3: TGTGCCAGCAGCAACCGACAGGGTTTCTATGGCTACACCTTC.

The chain combines TRBV5-6 with TRBJ1-1; D is possibly TRBD1 (5 bases). V shed 4 bases and J shed 0 bases, with 13 bases lying between them. Germline V gene sequence: CDR1 SGHDT, CDR2 YYEEEE. The CDR3 contains 15 residues. CDR3 coding DNA: TGTGCCAGCAGCCAAGGGGACTTCATGAACACTGAAGCTTTCTTT. Amino acids: CASSQGDFMNTEAFF.

This rearrangement joins TRBV5-1 to TRBJ2-2, with 10 positions matching TRBD2. Trimming removed 0 bases from V and 6 bases from J; junction bases left unmatched: 8. The CDR3 has 17 residues. Germline assignment: CDR1 SGHRS and CDR2 YFSETQ. The DNA for the CDR3 is TGCGCCAGCAGCTTGGCTGCTAGCGGGAGTATGGCCGGGGAGCTGTTTTTT. Protein: CASSLAASGSMAGELFF. Complete variable domain (other parts from reference TRBV5-1 and TRBJ2-2): KAGVTQTPRYLIKTRGQQVTLSCSPISGHRSVSWYQQTPGQGLQFLFEYFSETQRNKGNFPGRFSGRQFSNSRSEMNVSTLELGDSALYLCASSLAASGSMAGELFFGEGSRLTVL.

The chain carries TRBV6-4 and TRBJ2-3, with 7 bases identical to TRBD2. Trimming cost V 0 bases and J 6 bases; bases outside gene matches: 6. The CDR3 contains 15 residues. The germline V gene has CDR1 MRHNA and CDR2 SNTAGT. The CDR3 DNA sequence: TGTGCCAGCAGTGACTCGTTCGGCGGGAGCGATACGCAGTATTTT. This encodes CASSDSFGGSDTQYF.

This rearrangement joins TRBV28 to TRBJ1-1, with 8 positions matching TRBD1. The CDR3 consists of 13 residues. Germline loops: CDR1 MDHEN, CDR2 SYDVKM. V lost 3 bases to trimming and J lost 7 bases; unmatched junction nucleotides: 4. Written as DNA, the CDR3 is TGTGCCAGCAGTTTCAGGGGGCGCGATGAAGCTTTCTTT. It translates to CASSFRGRDEAFF.

This chain links TRBV5-1 with TRBJ2-3, with 13 positions matching TRBD2. Germline V CDR1 and CDR2: SGHRS, YFSETQ. J was trimmed by 10 bases and V by 2 bases; bases with no gene match: 10. This CDR3 has 16 residues. CDR3 amino acids: CASSFTSGRAEVAQYF. The CDR3 nucleotides are TGCGCCAGCAGCTTTACTAGCGGGAGGGCCGAAGTGGCGCAGTATTTT.

The chain joins TRBV29-1 to TRBJ1-4, with a possible D match to TRBD1 (6 bases). Trimming took off 7 bases at V and 3 bases at J, with 12 bases between the two ends. CDR1 is SQVTM, CDR2 ANQGSEA, per germline. The CDR3 has 13 amino acids. For the CDR3, the DNA is TGCAGCGCAGTACAGGGATCTAATGAAAAACTGTTTTTT. Translated, it gives CSAVQGSNEKLFF. The variable domain in full, with the rest retrieved from reference TRBV29-1 and TRBJ1-4, is SAVISQKPSRDICQRGTSLTIQCQVDSQVTMMFWYRQQPGQSLTLIATANQGSEATYESGFVIDKFPISRPNLTFSTLTVSNMSPEDSSIYLCSAVQGSNEKLFFGSGTQLSVL.

V and J are TRBV18 and TRBJ2-2, with TRBD2 as a possible D gene (6 bases). Germline-derived CDR1 and CDR2 are KGHSH and LQKENI. The CDR3 runs to 15 residues. V lost 1 base and J lost 7, with 13 bases in between. The chain's CDR3 is CASSPQGLIDGELFF. The CDR3 bases are TGTGCCAGCTCACCACAGGGACTCATAGACGGGGAGCTGTTTTTT.

The V call is TRBV5-1, the J call TRBJ2-7; TRBD1 agrees at 7 bases. Germline loops: CDR1 SGHRS, CDR2 YFSETQ. The trim removed 0 bases at V and 2 bases at J, leaving 2 bases unmatched. There are 14 residues in the CDR3. This chain's CDR3 is CASSLVGQAYEQYF. The CDR3, as DNA: TGCGCCAGCAGCTTGGTAGGACAGGCCTACGAGCAGTACTTC.

The chain employs TRBV2 and TRBJ2-7; 9 bases align to TRBD2. The CDR3 covers 14 residues. Per germline, CDR1 SNHLY and CDR2 FYNNEI. V shed 6 bases and J 7 bases; nucleotides not matched to a gene: 10. CDR3 DNA: TGTGCCAGCAGAAAGTGGCGGGAGGGGTGGGAGCAGTACTTC. Its translation is CASRKWREGWEQYF.

J is TRBJ2-5 and V is TRBV5-1, with D perhaps TRBD1 (5 bases). This CDR3 has 16 amino acids. Between the trimmed V and J ends, which lost 3 bases and 1 base, there was a span of 16 bases. CDR1 SGHRS and CDR2 YFSETQ come from the germline V gene. The CDR3 DNA follows: TGCGCCAGCAGCTACCGTCCCCTCCAGGGCCAAGAGACCCAGTACTTC. Its protein product is CASSYRPLQGQETQYF.

On this clone itself: The germline gene is not matched at one end of the junction; a read error may be the cause. The chain links TRBV2 to TRBJ2-2; D is unclear. Per the germline V gene, CDR1 is SNHLY and CDR2 is FYNNEI. The CDR3 spans 13 residues. CDR3: CASREVSTGELFF. The CDR3, as DNA: TGTGCCAGCAGAGAAGTCTCCACCGGGGAGCTGTTTTTT.